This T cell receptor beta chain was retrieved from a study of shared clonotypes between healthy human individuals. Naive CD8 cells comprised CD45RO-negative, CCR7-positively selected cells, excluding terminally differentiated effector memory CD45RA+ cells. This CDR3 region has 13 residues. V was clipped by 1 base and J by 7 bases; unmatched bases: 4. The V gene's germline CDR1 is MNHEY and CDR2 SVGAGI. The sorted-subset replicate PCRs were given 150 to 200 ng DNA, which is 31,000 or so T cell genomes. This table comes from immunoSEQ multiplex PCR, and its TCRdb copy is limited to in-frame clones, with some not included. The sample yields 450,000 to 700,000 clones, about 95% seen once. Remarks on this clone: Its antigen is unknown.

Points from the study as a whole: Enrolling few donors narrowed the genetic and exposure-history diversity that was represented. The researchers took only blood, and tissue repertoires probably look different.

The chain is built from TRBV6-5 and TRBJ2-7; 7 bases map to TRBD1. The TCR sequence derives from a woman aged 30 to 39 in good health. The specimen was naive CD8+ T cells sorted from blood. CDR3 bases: TGTGCCAGCAGTTACTTCAGGGGGACGGAGCAGTACTTC. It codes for CASSYFRGTEQYF.